This T cell receptor (beta chain) came from a study of cytomegalovirus exposure and HLA in healthy donors (dated by TCRdb to about 2017). Background on the whole study: According to an earlier analysis of 550 to 750 of the donors, 150 million to 200 million T cells yielded 100 million or so unique TCR beta sequences and 276 Gb of sequence data. An early release covering about 600 HLA-typed donors comprised 250 to 350 gigabases of sequencing data and around 80 million unique TCR sequences. Of the roughly 400 genotyped donors, approximately 82% fell in the genetic ancestry cluster associated with self-reported Caucasian donors. The aim of the study was to test whether cataloging public T cell receptors could identify signatures of past pathogen exposure. The study used immunosequencing to profile the T cell repertoires of some 600 subjects and linked those repertoires to cytomegalovirus serostatus. Besides the first cohort of some 670 subjects, a separate validation cohort made up of 90 to 150 different subjects was used. To predict cytomegalovirus infection status, the study combined high-throughput TCR immunosequencing, statistical association of individual TCRs with disease status, and machine learning. To study patterns of TCR occurrence, a later analysis re-analyzed previously published TCR beta repertoires from under 750 donors and added high-resolution HLA genotyping. The later analysis used no new phenotypic data to find candidate immune exposures, relying instead on TCR beta sequences and their occurrence across donors. An earlier analysis of 587 of the donors used high-throughput TCR beta sequencing to judge whether each TCR beta V gene segment behaved as functional or pseudogenic. Donor age, sex, ethnicity and CMV serostatus were collected together with the repertoire data. Genome-wide SNP genotypes for about three fifths of the roughly 700 donors were used in a later genetic analysis, which treated that subset as a discovery cohort. Every discovery cohort repertoire had been produced on one sequencing platform. HLA typing covered class I and class II loci at four-digit resolution. The number of donors typed differed by locus, with roughly 620-640 for A, B, C, DRB1 and DQB1, roughly 520 for DQA1, 606 for DPA1, and around 450 for DPB1. About 5 DR-DQ haplotypes were handled as single units for association and clustering, since linkage in the cohort was strong. Among about 410 genotyped donors of the cohort, an average of approximately 240,000 unique TCR beta nucleotide sequences was sequenced per donor, of which about 18% were non-productive.

The library was prepared using the immunoSEQ multiplex PCR assay. The multiplex PCR relied on a mix of 60 forward primers for TCR Vbeta segments and 13 reverse primers for TCR Jbeta segments. The CDR3 region of rearranged TCR beta genes was amplified from genomic DNA by a multiplex PCR assay. The amplified TCR beta libraries were sequenced on the Illumina HiSeq System as 87-base-pair reads. The published analysis was carried out like this. Across the roughly 670 repertoires, a later analysis counted 80 million or so unique TCR beta chains, approximately 10 million of which were shared by at least two donors. Raw reads were error-corrected and collapsed into unique sequences by a nearest-neighbor algorithm in which closely related sequences were merged to remove PCR and sequencing errors. To assign V, D and J gene segments, CDR3 sequences were aligned to IMGT reference sequences. For a sequence to be retained, at least a six-nucleotide match to both a V gene segment and a J gene segment was required. Rearrangements were classified as productive when the CDR3 lacked stop codons and remained in frame with V and J, and all other rearrangements were classified as non-productive. Following IMGT convention, CDR3 was defined as the stretch from the second conserved V-encoded cysteine up to the conserved J-encoded phenylalanine. The earlier analysis of approximately 590 of the donors excluded any sequence lacking an unambiguous match to a single V gene segment. In an earlier analysis of 587 of the donors, V segments were called functional above 56.7% productive rearrangements and were called segregating when the between-donor standard deviation exceeded 5%. A statistical classification framework was developed to diagnose cytomegalovirus status using the catalog of TCR beta chain sequences. V and J gene assignment, in a later analysis, came from comparing TCR nucleotide sequences with IMGT/GENE-DB human TR gene sequences. Using the TCRdist pipeline, a later analysis assigned CDR3 sequences along with most-parsimonious VDJ recombination scenarios. In a later analysis, each TCR beta chain was defined by its CDR3 amino acid sequence together with its V-gene family, and reads without a unique V-gene family were excluded. As a way to deal with suspected cross-contamination and a sequencing artifact, a later analysis dropped nearly 600 nucleotide sequences that were highly shared and had low generation probability. In a later analysis, a clonal expansion index for each public chain was calculated from normalized within-repertoire ranks of inferred template counts. In a later analysis, generation probabilities were computed with a VDJ recombination model fitted to out-of-frame rearrangements, and the resulting probabilities were checked against IGoR. In a later analysis, hypergeometric tests were used to score TCR-TCR, TCR-HLA and TCR-CMV co-occurrence, with a repertoire-size bias correction applied to TCR pairs. A later analysis estimated false discovery rates by permuting HLA or CMV assignments 20 times. In a later analysis, co-occurring TCRs were grouped using DBSCAN, and TCRdist sequence similarity was added for clustering within HLA-allele-positive subsets. Co-occurrence clustering excluded repertoires with fewer than 30,000 or more than 120,000 public chains, plus five with anomalous nucleotide sharing. In its TCRdb copy, this immuneACCESS table keeps in-frame sequences only and misses some clones. Where compared with another copy, unresolved V genes explain less than half of these, and the others have no known cause. The D gene and trimming were derived from the DNA, and the V and J assignments and clone size from that table. In this sample the table shows about 160,000 clones, 80% of which occur a single time. The ten largest clonotypes hold around 5.8% of the sample.

V and J are trimmed by 4 bases and 0 bases, and the gene matches miss 6 bases of the junction. As encoded in the germline V gene, CDR1 is MNHEY while CDR2 is SVGAGI. Including cysteine and phenylalanine, the CDR3 has 15 amino acids. Solely the CDR3 DNA is kept, with 45 bases framed from the first base. The paper's findings and limits, for the study overall: A cluster of highly shared sequence variants was judged likely to represent a technical artifact of the sequencing pipeline. Over 15 rarely observed V segments, including chromosome 9 orphons, were excluded from the earlier analysis of approximately 500 of the donors because counts were too low. Correlated functional status among segregating V segments might reflect linkage disequilibrium, but an unknown experimental factor could not be ruled out. The classifier was reported to diagnose cytomegalovirus status with high specificity and sensitivity in both the original cohort and the validation cohort. At a false discovery rate of 0.05, a later analysis linked around 15,000 TCR beta sequences to specific HLA alleles. In an earlier analysis of more than 450 of the donors, most TCR beta V segments were observed in productive rearrangements about 87% or about 30% of the time, broadly matching IMGT annotations. A later analysis reported that several top co-occurrence clusters appeared linked to parvovirus B19, influenza, CMV and Epstein-Barr virus. In a later genetic analysis, fewer N-insertions in productive TCRs were reported among donors in an Asian-associated ancestry cluster than the roughly 670-donor mean. CMV serostatus was the only immune exposure information available for the cohort. In the study, around 150 TCR beta chains were listed as associated with cytomegalovirus. An association between a missense DCLRE1C variant and V-gene and J-gene trimming of TCR beta chains was found in a later genetic analysis and replicated in an independent cohort. The authors suggested that the approach could potentially be extended to other disease states and immunological phenotypes. The 87-base-pair reads could not distinguish some IMGT-functional V segments, including TRBV6-2 and TRBV6-3, so those segments were excluded. Because some donors lacked HLA typing at each locus, the association tests relied only on the typed subset. In a later analysis, most CMV-associated TCR beta chains were found to appear HLA-restricted, with HLA associations seemingly driven largely by CMV exposure. In vitro tests confirmed that a few of the cytomegalovirus-associated TCR beta chains recognize cytomegalovirus antigens. Across donors, most TCR sequences were observed very rarely, whereas some public TCRs were present in many individuals. A further reported finding was that TCR beta sequences accurately predicted the HLA-A and HLA-B alleles for most subjects in the first cohort. When HLA alleles, especially DR and DQ, strongly co-occurred, TCR associations were difficult to assign to individual alleles. Only TCR beta chains were sequenced in this cohort, and the absence of alpha or paired-chain data limited detectable features. In a later analysis, the rate of TCR association differed among HLA loci, with DRB1 alleles having the most associated TCRs and HLA-C alleles having the fewest. In a later analysis, HLA-associated TCR beta chains showed more clonal expansion and lower generation probabilities than non-associated chains that were equally common. Presence/absence analyses assumed roughly uniform sequencing depth across donors, an assumption that may not hold.

In regard to this clone: The antigen it recognizes is unknown. Base qualities are not recorded, but no much larger clone differs from it by a single base.

The cohort was made up of approximately 670 healthy bone marrow donors. All cohort members were sampled while nominally healthy, although unrecorded immune exposures were likely present. The donor was CMV seropositive and was included in the group of almost 300 seropositive cohort members. A peripheral blood sample was collected from each donor, and TCR beta sequencing was performed on peripheral blood mononuclear cells. The Qiagen DNeasy Blood Extraction Kit was used to extract genomic DNA from the blood cell samples. This TCR derives from a male donor in good health and CMV-seropositive. The specimen sequenced was PBMCs. This chain joins TRBV6-5 to TRBJ2-7; the central 7 bases match TRBD2. The CDR3 protein: CASSFRDYSSYEQYF. The DNA reads TGTGCCAGCAGTTTCCGGGACTACAGCTCCTACGAGCAGTACTTC.